The 9 T cell receptor beta chains below all came from one sample that was sequenced in a study of identical twins. TCRdb called the 5' RACE reads again in MiXCR, with one record for every CDR3 protein. The table has hundreds of thousands of distinct CDR3 sequences, approximately 6% seen once; the top ten hold 1.5% to 2%. Sequences were obtained from naive T cells sorted from blood. The receptors were gathered from a man aged 18 to 35 in good health.

This clonotype was seen a handful of times. The chain has TRBV24-1 and TRBJ2-5; TRBD1 or TRBD2 may be the D gene (5 bases each). V was cut by 4 bases and J by 7 bases, with 12 bases left in between. Germline V lookup: CDR1 KGHDR, CDR2 SFDVKD. CDR3 length equals 13 residues. The CDR3 here is CATSDPGRGTQYF. In DNA, the CDR3 is TGTGCCACCAGTGACCCGGGAAGGGGGACCCAGTACTTC.

There are a few counts of this clonotype. The chain joins TRBV20-1 to TRBJ2-1, with 13 positions matching TRBD2. The CDR3 totals 18 residues. V was clipped by 0 bases and J by 0 bases; unmatched bases: 5. Per germline, CDR1 DFQATT and CDR2 SNEGSKA (reference sequence). Here the CDR3 reads CSAREPRTSGSSYNEQFF. Here the CDR3 DNA reads TGCAGTGCTAGAGAGCCCCGGACTAGCGGGAGCTCCTACAATGAGCAGTTCTTC.

The V gene is TRBV18, the J gene TRBJ2-2, with TRBD1 matching over 9 bases. The CDR3 consists of 17 residues. The germline V gene has CDR1 KGHSH and CDR2 LQKENI. With V trimmed by 3 bases and J by 2 bases, 7 bases remained unmatched. The DNA of the CDR3 is TGTGCCAGCTCACCCCTTCCGGGACAGGGAAACACCGGGGAGCTGTTTTTT. Translating gives CASSPLPGQGNTGELFF. Looking up the rest from reference TRBV18 and TRBJ2-2 gives the full variable domain: NAGVMQNPRHLVRRRGQEARLRCSPMKGHSHVYWYRQLPEEGLKFMVYLQKENIIDESGMPKERFSAEFPKEGPSILRIQQVVRGDSAAYFCASSPLPGQGNTGELFFGEGSRLTVL.

This clonotype was detected a few times. The chain has TRBV4-2 and TRBJ2-2; TRBD2 agrees at 9 bases. This CDR3 spans 17 amino acids. Germline CDR1 is LGHNA and CDR2 is YNFKEQ. V was pared by 4 bases and J by 3 bases, with 9 bases of the junction left unmatched. The CDR3 DNA follows: TGTGCCAGCAGCCCCTTGGGACTAGCCCCCCACACCGGGGAGCTGTTTTTT. It codes for CASSPLGLAPHTGELFF.

The rearrangement links TRBV3-1 to TRBJ1-6, with D possibly being TRBD1 (6 bases). Trimming stripped 8 bases from V and 9 bases from J, with 14 bases between. The germline gives CDR1 LGHDT, CDR2 YNNKEL (reference sequence). This CDR3 region has 13 residues. The CDR3 here is CASGSGGASPLHF. The CDR3 DNA sequence: TGTGCCAGCGGCAGCGGGGGGGCTTCACCCCTCCACTTT. The whole variable domain, remainder taken from reference TRBV3-1 and TRBJ1-6, is DTAVSQTPKYLVTQMGNDKSIKCEQNLGHDTMYWYKQDSKKFLKIMFSYNNKELIINETVPNRFSPKSPDKAHLNLHINSLELGDSAVYFCASGSGGASPLHFGNGTRLTVT.

This clonotype came up many times. J is TRBJ2-1 and V is TRBV12-3 or TRBV12-4; D gene uncertain. The germline V and J ends were trimmed by 6 bases and 9 bases, with 24 bases remaining between them. This CDR3 has 16 residues. CDR3 bases: TGTGCCAGCAGCTCCAGTTGGGTGTCCGACCCAACTGAGCAGTTCTTC. Translated, it gives CASSSSWVSDPTEQFF.

This clonotype was seen many times. This rearrangement joins TRBV7-9 to TRBJ2-7, with no clear D. Trimming removed 6 bases from V and 1 base from J, with 13 bases in between. The CDR3 is made up of 14 amino acids. CDR1 and CDR2 (germline): SEHNR, FQNEAQ (reference sequence). For the CDR3, the DNA is TGTGCCAGCAGGCCATCAGGAGCTTCCTACGAGCAGTACTTC. It translates to CASRPSGASYEQYF.

This clonotype has a count of ten or more. The chain is built from TRBV12-3 or TRBV12-4 and TRBJ1-4, with 8 bases aligning to TRBD1. The length of the CDR3 is 15 residues. The V segment lost 8 bases and the J segment 3 bases; nucleotides outside the gene matches: 8. The CDR3 nucleotides read TGTGCCAGCTCCAGGGGGCGGTTGTCTAATGAAAAACTGTTTTTT. Its translation: CASSRGRLSNEKLFF.

This chain links TRBV5-1 with TRBJ2-7, with 7 bases matching TRBD1. V dropped 2 bases and J dropped 0; count of bases not matched to a gene: 8. The CDR3 has 16 residues. CDR1 is SGHRS, CDR2 YFSETQ, per germline. In DNA, the CDR3 is TGCGCCAGCAGCTTCACAGGGGCGTCGAGCTCCTACGAGCAGTACTTC. Translated: CASSFTGASSSYEQYF.